This T cell receptor (beta chain) was retrieved from a study of tumor and adjacent non-tumor tissue in lung cancer. Study-level points and caveats: Top 100 clones took a larger repertoire share in normal lung.

No cell sorting was done before RNA was extracted from the tissue. Between August and November 2014, newly diagnosed, chemotherapy-naive lung cancer patients underwent thoracic surgery in China. This clonotype was detected ten times or more. Its specificity is not known. A modified ARM-PCR protocol with three rounds of nested PCR amplified TCRbeta. TCRdb re-called the multiplex PCR reads with MiXCR, one entry per CDR3 protein. The sample holds 89,000 or so distinct CDR3 sequences, around three fifths seen once. The specimen sequenced was lung tumor tissue. This TCR was sampled from a man in his 70s with non-small cell lung cancer.

DNA for the CDR3: TGTGCCAGCAGTTCCCCCGGTGAGCGGGGGGGCCAAGAGACCCAGTACTTC. It specifies CASSSPGERGGQETQYF. The V and J genes are TRBV28 and TRBJ2-5; TRBD2 matches 10 bases. The ends lost 4 bases at V and 1 base at J; junction bases unmatched: 9. The germline gives CDR1 MDHEN, CDR2 SYDVKM. CDR3 size: 17 residues.